These 29 T cell receptor beta chains share one sample of origin, sequenced in a study of blood T cells in healthy people across ages. The authors ran a second PCR of roughly 7 to 11 cycles using a sample-barcoded 5' primer and a J-beta primer mix. MiXCR, applied by TCRdb to the 5' RACE reads, yields one record per CDR3 protein. This table holds over 1,500,000 distinct CDR3 sequences, 49% found once. The sample comprised blood. Source of these receptors: a middle-aged woman in good health.

This clonotype occurred a few times. This chain connects TRBV7-2 to TRBJ2-7, with TRBD1 identical over 8 bases. Trimming removed 3 bases from V and 0 bases from J; junction bases left unmatched: 4. Germline V CDR1 and CDR2: SGHTA, FQGNSA. The CDR3 is 15 amino acids. The CDR3, as DNA: TGTGCCAGCAGCTTTGGGGACAGGACCTCCTACGAGCAGTACTTC. Residues: CASSFGDRTSYEQYF.

This clonotype was detected a few times. The rearrangement uses TRBV7-9 and TRBJ2-5; D is uncertain. The V and J ends lost 5 bases and 5 bases respectively, with 18 bases between them. The germline CDR1 and CDR2 sequences are SEHNR and FQNEAQ (reference sequence). The CDR3 loop spans 15 amino acids. The CDR3 DNA sequence: TGTGCCAGCAGCGTACTCCTAAGATCTCGGGAGACCCAGTACTTC. This encodes CASSVLLRSRETQYF.

The chain couples TRBV20-1 to TRBJ2-3, with D hard to call. CDR1 and CDR2 from the germline V gene are DFQATT and SNEGSKA (reference sequence). The ends were cut back, 0 bases at V and 6 bases at J, with 19 bases in the middle. The CDR3 is 16 amino acids. The chain's CDR3 is CSARDVRTDVRDTQYF. The CDR3, as DNA: TGCAGTGCTAGAGATGTCAGGACGGATGTCCGGGATACGCAGTATTTT.

The chain joins TRBV27 to TRBJ1-5; 11 bases are a match to TRBD1. The CDR3 contains 17 residues. The ends lost 5 bases at V and 11 bases at J; junction bases unmatched: 17. CDR1 MNHEY and CDR2 SMNVEV come from the germline V gene (reference sequence). The CDR3 is CASSTSGTGGFLETQHF. Here the CDR3 DNA reads TGTGCCAGCAGTACTTCCGGGACAGGGGGGTTTTTGGAGACCCAGCATTTT.

This clonotype is a singleton in its sample. The chain couples TRBV20-1 to TRBJ2-3; D tentatively reads TRBD1 or TRBD2 (6 bases each). The CDR3 length is 16 residues. V was cut by 6 bases and J by 0 bases, with 19 bases left in between. From germline, CDR1 is DFQATT and CDR2 SNEGSKA (reference sequence). For the CDR3, the DNA is TGCAGTGCGCCACCCCCGGGGGCAGGTAGCACAGATACGCAGTATTTT. It yields the protein CSAPPPGAGSTDTQYF.

On this clonotype itself: The junction departs from the called germline gene at one end, perhaps through a read error. The chain recombines TRBV20-1 with TRBJ1-5, with D maybe TRBD1 (5 bases). CDR1 and CDR2 (germline): DFQATT, SNEGSKA (reference sequence). The CDR3 extends over 17 amino acids. The CDR3 reads CSASRAGPNHSNQPQRF. CDR3 coding DNA: TGCAGTGCTAGTCGCGCAGGGCCGAACCATAGCAATCAGCCCCAGCGTTTT.

The chain recombines TRBV6-6 with TRBJ1-2; D unresolved. V was pared by 0 bases and J by 8 bases, with 13 bases between. From germline, CDR1 is MNHNY and CDR2 SVGAGI (reference sequence). The CDR3 covers 14 residues. CDR3 sequence: CASSYSTDISGYTF. CDR3 nucleotide sequence: TGTGCCAGCAGTTACTCTACCGATATAAGCGGCTACACCTTC.

The V call is TRBV7-2, the J call TRBJ2-5; TRBD2 matches 8 bases. Trimming took 5 bases from V and 1 from J; bases not matched to a gene: 6. Germline V CDR1 and CDR2: SGHTA, FQGNSA. The length of the CDR3 is 15 residues. The CDR3 protein is CASSPRAGAQETQYF. In nucleotides, the CDR3 is TGTGCCAGCAGCCCTCGAGCGGGAGCCCAAGAGACCCAGTACTTC.

The V and J genes are TRBV18 and TRBJ1-2; TRBD1 is a possible D gene (5 bases). CDR3 length: 13 residues. Germline loops: CDR1 KGHSH, CDR2 LQKENI. With 0 bases removed from V and 7 bases from J, the gap between germline ends came to 9 bases. CDR3 DNA sequence: TGTGCCAGCTCACCACCCGACAGTTTTGGCTACACCTTC. This codes for CASSPPDSFGYTF.

This chain joins TRBV3-1 and TRBJ2-5; TRBD2 agrees at 7 bases. The CDR3 is 17 amino acids. Trimming at V came to 6 bases and at J to 3 bases, leaving 16 bases not matched to a gene. Germline CDR1 reads LGHDT; CDR2 reads YNNKEL (reference sequence). Here the CDR3 reads CASRFIGTSGVKETQYF. CDR3 coding DNA: TGTGCCAGCAGGTTCATCGGGACCAGCGGGGTTAAAGAGACCCAGTACTTC.

Remarks on this clonotype: The junction differs from germline at one of its ends, possibly a read error. CDR3 sequence: CASSPTADRRKSTATQYF. The DNA of the CDR3 is TGTGCCAGCAGCCCCACCGCGGACAGGCGAAAAAGCACAGCTACGCAGTATTTT. The V call is TRBV7-9, the J call TRBJ2-3, with 7 bases aligning to TRBD1. Germline V lookup: CDR1 SEHNR, CDR2 FQNEAQ (reference sequence). This CDR3 contains 18 residues.

This clonotype occurred a few times. The chain carries TRBV5-1 and TRBJ2-1; weak D call: TRBD2 (6 bases). The CDR3 is 11 amino acids. Trimming cost V 4 bases and J 14 bases, with 13 bases left between them. Germline V gene data show CDR1 as SGHRS and CDR2 as YFSETQ. The CDR3 DNA is TGCGCCAGCAGCGGCGGGGTCGGGGAGTTCTTC. Protein sequence: CASSGGVGEFF.

For the CDR3, the DNA is TGTGCCAGCACCGAGGCTCTAGAACCCTACAATGAGCAGTTCTTC. This sequence encodes CASTEALEPYNEQFF. The chain carries TRBV6-6 and TRBJ2-1; D remains unclear. The V end lost 7 bases, the J end lost 2 bases, and 15 bases lay between the germline ends. The V gene's germline CDR1 is MNHNY and CDR2 SVGAGI (reference sequence). The CDR3 has 15 residues.

The genes are TRBV7-2 and TRBJ2-3; TRBD2 matches at 7 bases. From germline, CDR1 is SGHTA and CDR2 FQGNSA. CDR3 length equals 15 residues. J lost 4 bases, V lost 5 bases, and 9 bases had no gene match. The CDR3 protein is CASSAAGLIADTQYF. In nucleotides, the CDR3 is TGTGCCAGCAGCGCGGCGGGACTAATTGCAGATACGCAGTATTTT. Full variable domain (rest looked up from reference TRBV7-2 and TRBJ2-3): GAGVSQSPSNKVTEKGKDVELRCDPISGHTALYWYRQSLGQGLEFLIYFQGNSAPDKSGLPSDRFSAERTGGSVSTLTIQRTQQEDSAVYLCASSAAGLIADTQYFGPGTRLTVL.

This clonotype occurred a few times. The V call is TRBV6-2 or TRBV6-3, the J call TRBJ2-7; perhaps TRBD1 as D (5 bases). V lost 2 bases to trimming and J lost 4 bases, with 12 bases between them. CDR1 and CDR2 from the germline V gene are MNHEY and SVGEGT. The CDR3 has 14 residues. The CDR3 nucleotides read TGTGCCAGCAGTTACATAGACACAGGATACGAGCAGTACTTC. Encoded protein: CASSYIDTGYEQYF.

V gene TRBV5-1 combines with J gene TRBJ2-6, with TRBD2 as a possible D gene (5 bases). V was clipped by 5 bases and J by 0 bases, with 6 bases between them. Germline V lookup: CDR1 SGHRS, CDR2 YFSETQ. The CDR3 has 14 amino acids. The CDR3 region is CASRRVSGANVLTF. The CDR3 DNA reads as TGCGCCAGCAGGCGGGTCTCTGGGGCCAACGTCCTGACTTTC.

This clonotype was found a few times. CDR3 sequence (DNA): TGTGCCAGCAGTTTACTGGAAGTCTACGAGCAGTACTTC. Its protein is CASSLLEVYEQYF. The rearrangement links TRBV28 to TRBJ2-7; D remains ambiguous. V was shortened by 2 bases and J by 3 bases, with 8 bases between the two germline ends. The CDR3 runs 13 residues. Germline CDR1 reads MDHEN; CDR2 reads SYDVKM. Supplemented by reference TRBV28 and TRBJ2-7, the full variable domain reads DVKVTQSSRYLVKRTGEKVFLECVQDMDHENMFWYRQDPGLGLRLIYFSYDVKMKEKGDIPEGYSVSREKKERFSLILESASTNQTSMYLCASSLLEVYEQYFGPGTRLTVT.

This clonotype has more than one count but fewer than ten. This rearrangement joins TRBV28 to TRBJ2-5; a weak D match, TRBD2 (5 bases). The CDR3 contains 15 residues. Germline V CDR1 and CDR2: MDHEN, SYDVKM. V dropped 1 base and J dropped 1 base, with 10 bases sitting between them. CDR3 region: CASSLLQEAQETQYF. CDR3 coding DNA: TGTGCCAGCAGTTTATTGCAGGAGGCCCAAGAGACCCAGTACTTC. The complete variable domain, with remaining parts taken from reference TRBV28 and TRBJ2-5, reads DVKVTQSSRYLVKRTGEKVFLECVQDMDHENMFWYRQDPGLGLRLIYFSYDVKMKEKGDIPEGYSVSREKKERFSLILESASTNQTSMYLCASSLLQEAQETQYFGPGTRLLVL.

V is TRBV18 and J is TRBJ2-3; 8 bases map to TRBD1. Germline-derived CDR1 and CDR2 are KGHSH and LQKENI. CDR3 length equals 16 residues. With V trimmed by 2 bases and J by 4 bases, 8 bases remained unmatched. DNA for the CDR3: TGTGCCAGCTCACCAAGCAAGGGACAGGTGTCAGATACGCAGTATTTT. It encodes CASSPSKGQVSDTQYF.

This clonotype was seen more than once but under ten times. J is TRBJ2-1 and V is TRBV20-1; no clear D gene. The germline V and J ends were trimmed by 3 bases and 7 bases, with 10 bases remaining between them. The CDR3 is made up of 12 amino acids. Looked up from germline, CDR1 is DFQATT and CDR2 is SNEGSKA (reference sequence). Here the CDR3 DNA reads TGCAGTGCTAGGGGGATATGGAATGAGCAGTTCTTC. It yields the protein CSARGIWNEQFF.

This clonotype has just a few counts. V usage is TRBV13 and J usage is TRBJ1-2; 7 nucleotides agree with TRBD1. V lost 5 bases and J lost 0; bases outside the gene matches: 9. Germline-derived CDR1 and CDR2 are PRHDT and FYEKMQ (reference sequence). This CDR3 spans 16 amino acids. CDR3 DNA sequence: TGTGCCAGCAGCCAGACAGGGTTGACCCCTAACTATGGCTACACCTTC. It yields the protein CASSQTGLTPNYGYTF.

The chain couples TRBV7-3 to TRBJ1-1; D remains ambiguous. Germline-derived CDR1 and CDR2 are SGHTA and FQGTGA. This CDR3 has 13 amino acids. V was pared by 3 bases and J by 3 bases, with 8 bases between. The DNA for the CDR3 is TGTGCCAGCAGCTTGTGGCCTGACACTGAAGCTTTCTTT. This encodes CASSLWPDTEAFF.

The J gene is TRBJ1-5, the V gene TRBV6-5; D remains ambiguous. This CDR3 comprises 13 residues. Per the germline V gene, CDR1 is MNHEY and CDR2 is SVGAGI. The germline V and J ends were trimmed by 6 bases and 4 bases, with 10 bases remaining between them. The DNA for the CDR3 is TGTGCCAGCAGCGGGGAGGGTAATCAGCCCCAGCATTTT. Translating it yields CASSGEGNQPQHF.

The DNA of the CDR3 is TGTGCCAGCAGCGTAGATCAAGCGGGGGGGCTGAAAGATACGCAGTATTTT. Translation gives CASSVDQAGGLKDTQYF. The gene calls are TRBV9 and TRBJ2-3; TRBD2 matches at 10 bases. The CDR3 runs to 17 residues. V lost 0 bases to trimming and J lost 5 bases; unmatched junction nucleotides: 9. Germline V gives CDR1 SGDLS, CDR2 YYNGEE.

The chain has TRBV6-5 and TRBJ1-5; D ambiguous. The CDR3 sequence is 13 residues long. V lost 5 bases and J 7 bases, leaving 12 bases between the germline ends. Germline CDR1 is MNHEY and CDR2 is SVGAGI. The CDR3 bases are TGTGCCAGCAGTACGGGGAGGACCCAGCCCCAGCATTTT. This encodes CASSTGRTQPQHF.

The chain joins TRBV7-2 to TRBJ1-2, with 10 bases aligning to TRBD1. CDR3 length: 18 amino acids. V lost 5 bases, J lost 0 bases, and 12 bases stayed unmatched. Germline V gives CDR1 SGHTA, CDR2 FQGNSA. The DNA for the CDR3 is TGTGCCAGCAGCGGGGCCGGGACAGGGGCCTTTTCTAACTATGGCTACACCTTC. The encoded protein is CASSGAGTGAFSNYGYTF.

The gene calls are TRBV5-1 and TRBJ2-2; 12 nucleotides align to TRBD2. The V gene end was trimmed by 0 bases and the J gene end by 6 bases; junction bases not matched to a gene: 9. This CDR3 contains 18 residues. The germline V gene has CDR1 SGHRS and CDR2 YFSETQ. The CDR3 sequence: CASSLVPGLAGGAGELFF. The CDR3 region has the DNA TGCGCCAGCAGCTTGGTACCGGGACTAGCGGGTGGCGCCGGGGAGCTGTTTTTT.

V is TRBV20-1 and J is TRBJ1-6, with D possibly matching TRBD1 (6 bases). Germline CDR1 and CDR2: DFQATT and SNEGSKA (reference sequence). Trimming took 7 bases from V and 5 from J, leaving 12 bases between them. The CDR3 extends over 13 amino acids. The CDR3 DNA reads TGCAGTGGGTCGACAGGAGATAATTCACCCCTCCACTTT. This codes for CSGSTGDNSPLHF.

The J gene is TRBJ2-5, the V gene TRBV29-1; tentative D call: TRBD2 (6 bases). The CDR3 loop spans 13 amino acids. CDR1 is SQVTM, CDR2 ANQGSEA, per germline. Trimming cost V 3 bases and J 5 bases, with 13 bases left between them. The CDR3 region is CSVEIWSGETQYF. CDR3 nucleotides: TGCAGCGTTGAGATTTGGAGCGGGGAGACCCAGTACTTC.